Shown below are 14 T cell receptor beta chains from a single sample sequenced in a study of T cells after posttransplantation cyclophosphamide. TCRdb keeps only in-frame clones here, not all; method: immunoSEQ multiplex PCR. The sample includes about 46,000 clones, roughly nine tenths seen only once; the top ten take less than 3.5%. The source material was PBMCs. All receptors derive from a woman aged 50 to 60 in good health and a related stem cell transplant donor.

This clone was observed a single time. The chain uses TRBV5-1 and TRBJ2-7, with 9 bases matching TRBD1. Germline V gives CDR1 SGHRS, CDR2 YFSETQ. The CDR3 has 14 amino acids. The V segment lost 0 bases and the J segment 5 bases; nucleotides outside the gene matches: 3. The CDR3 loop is CASSLGQGGDEQYF. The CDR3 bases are TGCGCCAGCAGCTTGGGACAGGGGGGTGACGAGCAGTACTTC.

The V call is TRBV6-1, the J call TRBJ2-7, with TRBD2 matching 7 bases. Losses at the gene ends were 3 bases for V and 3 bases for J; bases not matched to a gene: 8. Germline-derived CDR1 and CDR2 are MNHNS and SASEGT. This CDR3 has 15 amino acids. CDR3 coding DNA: TGTGCCAGCAGTGATCTTAGCGGGTCCAACTACGAGCAGTACTTC. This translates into CASSDLSGSNYEQYF.

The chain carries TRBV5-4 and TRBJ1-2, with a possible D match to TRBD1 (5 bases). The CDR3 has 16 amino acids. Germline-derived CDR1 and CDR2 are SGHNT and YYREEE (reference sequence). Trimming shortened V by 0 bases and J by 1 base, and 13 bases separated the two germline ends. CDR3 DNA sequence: TGTGCCAGCAGCTTGGGAGGCGGGGCTGATAACTATGGCTACACCTTC. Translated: CASSLGGGADNYGYTF.

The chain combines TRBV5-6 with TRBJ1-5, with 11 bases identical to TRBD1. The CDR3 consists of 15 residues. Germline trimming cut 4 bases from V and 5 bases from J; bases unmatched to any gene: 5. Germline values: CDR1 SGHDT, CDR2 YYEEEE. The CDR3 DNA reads TGTGCCAGCAGCCTGGACAGGGGGCCGGATCAGCCCCAGCATTTT. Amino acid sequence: CASSLDRGPDQPQHF. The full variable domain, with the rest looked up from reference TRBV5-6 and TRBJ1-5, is DAGVTQSPTHLIKTRGQQVTLRCSPKSGHDTVSWYQQALGQGPQFIFQYYEEEERQRGNFPDRFSGHQFPNYSSELNVNALLLGDSALYLCASSLDRGPDQPQHFGDGTRLSIL.

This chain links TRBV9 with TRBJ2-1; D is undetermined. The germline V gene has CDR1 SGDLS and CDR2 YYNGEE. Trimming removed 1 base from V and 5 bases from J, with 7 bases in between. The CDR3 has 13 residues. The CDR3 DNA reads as TGTGCCAGCAGCGTAACAGACGACAATGAGCAGTTCTTC. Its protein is CASSVTDDNEQFF.

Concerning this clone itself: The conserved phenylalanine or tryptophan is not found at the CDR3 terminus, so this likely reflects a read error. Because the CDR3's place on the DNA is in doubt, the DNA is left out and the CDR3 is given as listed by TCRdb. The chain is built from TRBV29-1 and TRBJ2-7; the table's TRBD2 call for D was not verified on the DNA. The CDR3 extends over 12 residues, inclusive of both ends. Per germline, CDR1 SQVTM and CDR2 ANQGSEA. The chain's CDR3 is CSVEVRGGTLLL.

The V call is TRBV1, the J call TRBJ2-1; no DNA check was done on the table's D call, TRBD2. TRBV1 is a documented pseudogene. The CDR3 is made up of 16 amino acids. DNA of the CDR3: TGCACCAGCAGCCAGAGGACTAGCGGGGGTTGGAATGAGCAGTTCTTC. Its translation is CTSSQRTSGGWNEQFF.

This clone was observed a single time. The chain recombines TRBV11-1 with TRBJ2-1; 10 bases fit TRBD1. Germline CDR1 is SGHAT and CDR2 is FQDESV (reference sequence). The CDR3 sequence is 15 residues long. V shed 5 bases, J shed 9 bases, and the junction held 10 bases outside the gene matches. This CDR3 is CASSPRDRGLAEQFF. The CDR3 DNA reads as TGTGCCAGCAGCCCCCGTGACAGGGGGCTTGCTGAGCAGTTCTTC. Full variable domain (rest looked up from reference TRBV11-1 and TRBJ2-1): EAEVAQSPRYKITEKSQAVAFWCDPISGHATLYWYRQILGQGPELLVQFQDESVVDDSQLPKDRFSAERLKGVDSTLKIQPAELGDSAMYLCASSPRDRGLAEQFFGPGTRLTVL.

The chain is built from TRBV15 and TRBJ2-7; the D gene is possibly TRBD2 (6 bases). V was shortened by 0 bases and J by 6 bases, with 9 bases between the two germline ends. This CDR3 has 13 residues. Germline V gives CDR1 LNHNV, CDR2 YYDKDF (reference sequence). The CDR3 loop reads CATSRDHGGEQYF. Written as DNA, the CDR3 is TGTGCCACCAGCAGAGATCACGGGGGCGAGCAGTACTTC.

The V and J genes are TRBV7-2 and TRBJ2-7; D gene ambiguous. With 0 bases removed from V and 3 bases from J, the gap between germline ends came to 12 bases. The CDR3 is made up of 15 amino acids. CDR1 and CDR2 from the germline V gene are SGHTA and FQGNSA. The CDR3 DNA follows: TGTGCCAGCAGCTTAGCACAGTCCAAGGACTACGAGCAGTACTTC. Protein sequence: CASSLAQSKDYEQYF.

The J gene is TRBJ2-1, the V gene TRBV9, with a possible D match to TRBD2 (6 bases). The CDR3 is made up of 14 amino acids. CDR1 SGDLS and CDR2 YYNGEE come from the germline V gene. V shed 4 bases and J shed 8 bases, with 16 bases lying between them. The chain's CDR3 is CASSFRSGLDEQFF. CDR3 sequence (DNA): TGTGCCAGCAGCTTCCGTAGCGGTCTCGATGAGCAGTTCTTC.

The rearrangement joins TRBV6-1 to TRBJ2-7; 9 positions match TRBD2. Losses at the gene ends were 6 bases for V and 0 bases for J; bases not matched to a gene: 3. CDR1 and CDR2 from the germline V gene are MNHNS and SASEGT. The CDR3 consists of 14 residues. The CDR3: CASSQGLASYEQYF. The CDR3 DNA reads TGTGCCAGCAGCCAGGGACTAGCCTCCTACGAGCAGTACTTC.

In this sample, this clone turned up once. CDR3 residues: CASGEGIQPQHF. The CDR3 region has the DNA TGCGCCAGCGGCGAGGGAATTCAGCCCCAGCATTTT. J is TRBJ1-5 and V is TRBV10-1; D uncertain. Trimming removed 8 bases from V and 6 bases from J, with 11 bases in between. Germline V CDR1 and CDR2: WNHNN, SYGVQD (reference sequence). CDR3 length: 12 amino acids.

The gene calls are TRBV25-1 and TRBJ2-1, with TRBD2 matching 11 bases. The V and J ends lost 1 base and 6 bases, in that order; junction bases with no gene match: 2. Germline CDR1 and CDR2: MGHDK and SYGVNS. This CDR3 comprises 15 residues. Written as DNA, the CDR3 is TGTGCCAGCAGTGAATTTAGCGGGGGGGCCAATGAGCAGTTCTTC. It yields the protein CASSEFSGGANEQFF.